In this sample, the clone carrying this T cell receptor (beta chain) turned up a few times. The V gene's germline CDR1 is SGHRS and CDR2 YFSETQ. The CDR3 extends over 15 amino acids. J gave up 4 bases and V 0 bases, and 2 bases lay outside the gene matches. TCRdb passed the RT-PCR reads through MiXCR, listing each CDR3 protein once. The sample holds around 700,000 distinct CDR3 sequences, approximately 14% seen once. The chain uses TRBV5-1 and TRBJ2-2, with 8 positions matching TRBD2. The sequence was collected from a female donor in good health, serving as a healthy control. The specimen sequenced was memory CD4+ T cells from blood. The CDR3 DNA reads as TGCGCCAGCAGCTTGGTAACTAGCGGCACCGGGGAGCTGTTTTTT. Translating gives CASSLVTSGTGELFF.